This entry describes one T cell receptor delta chain. A read error may explain this, as a much larger clone is one base away. Other DNA sequences of this sample code for an identical CDR3. These data are taken from a study of gamma-delta T cells after stem cell transplantation. The CDR3 has 21 amino acids. The V gene's germline CDR1 is GEAIGNYY and CDR2 EKD. TCRdb re-called clones from the RT-PCR reads using CATT. The repertoire consists of roughly 2,000 delta-chain clones, with just under 6.5% occurring once and the leading ten covering about a quarter. The receptor's source is a human donor. It is not recorded whose cells these are; they may come from a transplant donor. J is TRDJ3 and V is TRDV2; 9 nucleotides match TRDD3. Sequenced sample: gamma-delta T cells. For the CDR3, the DNA is TGTGCCTGTGACGCCGCCCGTACTGGGGGAGATACTTCCTGGGACACCCGGCAGATGTTTTTC. Protein product: CACDAARTGGDTSWDTRQMFF.